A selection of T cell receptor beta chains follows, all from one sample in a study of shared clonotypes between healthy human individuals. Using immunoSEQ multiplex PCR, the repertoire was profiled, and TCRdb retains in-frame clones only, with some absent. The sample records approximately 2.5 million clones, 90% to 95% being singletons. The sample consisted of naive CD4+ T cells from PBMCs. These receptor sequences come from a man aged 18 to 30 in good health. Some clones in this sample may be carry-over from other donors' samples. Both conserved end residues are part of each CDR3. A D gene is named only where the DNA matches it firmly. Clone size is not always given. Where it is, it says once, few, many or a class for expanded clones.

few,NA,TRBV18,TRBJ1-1,TGTGCCAGCTCAGAACGACAGATAAACACTGAAGCTTTCTTT,CASSERQINTEAFF
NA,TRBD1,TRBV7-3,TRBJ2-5,TGTGCCAGCAGCCTTCGACAGGGGGCGGGTGAGACCCAGTACTTC,CASSLRQGAGETQYF
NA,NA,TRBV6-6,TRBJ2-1,TGTGCCAGCAGTTACCCGGGGGCTAATGAGCAGTTCTTC,CASSYPGANEQFF
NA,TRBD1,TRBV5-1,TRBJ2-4,TGCGCCAGCAGCTTGGGGGACAGCGGAAACATTCAGTACTTC,CASSLGDSGNIQYF
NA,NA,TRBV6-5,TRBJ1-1,TGTGCCAGCCGCCCGACAGTGAACACTGAAGCTTTCTTT,CASRPTVNTEAFF
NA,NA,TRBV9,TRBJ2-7,TGTGCCAGCAGCGTATCCCGGTACGGCTACGAGCAGTACTTC,CASSVSRYGYEQYF
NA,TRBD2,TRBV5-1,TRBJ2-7,TGCGCCAGCAGCCGAAGCGGGAGGGACGAGCAGTACTTC,CASSRSGRDEQYF
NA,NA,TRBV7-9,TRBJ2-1,TGTGCCAGCAGCTTATCAGGGAATAATGAGCAGTTCTTC,CASSLSGNNEQFF
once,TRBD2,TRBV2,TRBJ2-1,TGTGCCAGCGGAAGACTAGCTCAGGAGCAGTTCTTC,CASGRLAQEQFF
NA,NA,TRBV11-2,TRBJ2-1,TGTGCCAGCAGCTTAGGGAGGATCAGGTTCTTC,CASSLGRIRFF
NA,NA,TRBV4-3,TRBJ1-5,TGCGCCAGCAGCCAAAACCGGGAGCAGCCCCAGCATTTT,CASSQNREQPQHF
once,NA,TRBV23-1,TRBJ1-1,TGCGCCAGCAGTCAGTCCCCGGGGCGCACTGAAGCTTTCTTT,CASSQSPGRTEAFF
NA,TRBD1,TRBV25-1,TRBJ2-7,TGTGCCAGCCGCCCCGGGACAGGGATCTACGAGCAGTACTTC,CASRPGTGIYEQYF
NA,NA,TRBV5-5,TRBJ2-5,TGTGCCAGCAGCTTGACGGCAGTGCAAGAGACCCAGTACTTC,CASSLTAVQETQYF
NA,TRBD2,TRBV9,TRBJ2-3,TGTGCCAGCAGCGTAGGTTCCAGCGGGAGAACAGATACGCAGTATTTT,CASSVGSSGRTDTQYF
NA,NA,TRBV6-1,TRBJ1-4,TGTGCCAGCAGTGACCTAGGACAGATTAATGAAAAACTGTTTTTT,CASSDLGQINEKLFF
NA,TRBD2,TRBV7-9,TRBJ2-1,TGTGCCAGCAGAGCACTAGCGGGTCATAATGAGCAGTTCTTC,CASRALAGHNEQFF
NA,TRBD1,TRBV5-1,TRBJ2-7,TGCGCCAGCAGCTTAGGGGACAGTCCCTCCTACGAGCAGTACTTC,CASSLGDSPSYEQYF
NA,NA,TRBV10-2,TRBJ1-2,TGCGCCAGCAGTCCGGCTAGTGGGCGGGGAGGCTACACCTTC,CASSPASGRGGYTF
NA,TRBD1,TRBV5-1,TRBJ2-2,TGCGCCAGCAGCCGGGACAGGGTAGACACCGGGGAGCTGTTTTTT,CASSRDRVDTGELFF
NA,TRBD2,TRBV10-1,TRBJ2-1,TGCGCCAGCAGTGACCCGGGACTAGAGCAGTTCTTC,CASSDPGLEQFF
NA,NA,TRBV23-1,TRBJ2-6,TGCGCCTTAGGTCATGCCCGTCTAGGGGCCAACGTCCTGACTTTC,CALGHARLGANVLTF
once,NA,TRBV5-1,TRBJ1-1,TGCGCCAGCAGCAAGACGACACCCCCGAACACTGAAGCTTTCTTT,CASSKTTPPNTEAFF
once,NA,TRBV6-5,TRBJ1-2,TGTGCCAGCAGGAGGGGGGGGACGGTCTATGGCTACACCTTC,CASRRGGTVYGYTF
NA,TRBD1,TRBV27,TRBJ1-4,TGTGCCAGCAGAAAGACAGGGAATGAAAAACTGTTTTTT,CASRKTGNEKLFF
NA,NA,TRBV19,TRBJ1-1,TGTGCCAGTAGTAGTAAGGGGAACACTGAAGCTTTCTTT,CASSSKGNTEAFF
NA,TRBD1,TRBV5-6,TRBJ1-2,TGTGCCAGCAGCATAGCCACAGGGGGCACTGGCTACACCTTC,CASSIATGGTGYTF
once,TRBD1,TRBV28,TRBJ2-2,TGTGCCAGCAGTCGGGGACAGGGGGCGATTAGGGCCGGGGAGCTGTTTTTT,CASSRGQGAIRAGELFF
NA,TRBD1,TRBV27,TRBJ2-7,TGTGCCAGCCGGGACAGGGGTTACGAGCAGTACTTC,CASRDRGYEQYF
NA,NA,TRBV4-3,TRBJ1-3,TGCGCCAGCAGCCAAGATATCACAGCTGGAAACACCATATATTTT,CASSQDITAGNTIYF
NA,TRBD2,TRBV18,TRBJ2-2,TGTGCCAGCTCACCATCCACTAGCGGGAGAAGTACCGGGGAGCTGTTTTTT,CASSPSTSGRSTGELFF
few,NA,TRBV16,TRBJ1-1,TGTGCCAGCAGCCAGATGGGACGGATGAACACTGAAGCTTTCTTT,CASSQMGRMNTEAFF
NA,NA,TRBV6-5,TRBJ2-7,TGTGCCAGCAGTTGGCCTAGTTATGACGAGCAGTACTTC,CASSWPSYDEQYF
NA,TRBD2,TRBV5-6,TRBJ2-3,TGTGCCAGCAGCTTAGCGGGACGAATCACAGATACGCAGTATTTT,CASSLAGRITDTQYF
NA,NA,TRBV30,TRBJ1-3,TGTGCCTGTGGTCCCCCTGGAAACACCATATATTTT,CACGPPGNTIYF
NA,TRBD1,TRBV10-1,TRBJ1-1,TGCGCCAGCAGTGAAGGGTCAGGGGGTAGGAACACTGAAGCTTTCTTT,CASSEGSGGRNTEAFF
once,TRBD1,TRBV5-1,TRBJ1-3,TGCGCCAGCAGCTTGGGACAGGGCCCCGGAAACACCATATATTTT,CASSLGQGPGNTIYF